This is a list of T cell receptor beta chains from one sample in a study of T cell responses to AZD1222 COVID-19 vaccine. TCRdb's table, derived via immunoSEQ multiplex PCR, lists solely in-frame clones and lacks some. Among 95,000 to 150,000 clones, about 87% were seen once, and the ten largest hold 8.4%. Source: peripheral blood, taken on day 0 of AZD1222 vaccination. These TCRs come from an adult in good health. CDR3s include the opening cysteine and the closing phenylalanine or tryptophan. The D gene is left open where the match is weak. Size values are once, few and many counts, or a class for expanded clones, and some rows have none.

clone_size,j_call,d_call,v_call,cdr3_nt,cdr3_aa
.,TRBJ1-5,.,TRBV7-2,TGTGCCAGCAGCCCATGGGGGGGGGCGAAGAGCAATCAGCCCCAGCATTTT,CASSPWGGAKSNQPQHF
once,TRBJ1-4,.,TRBV3-1/TRBV3-2,TGTGCCAGCAGCCCTCATACCGATGAAAAACTGTTTTTT,CASSPHTDEKLFF
.,TRBJ2-7,TRBD1,TRBV18,TGTGCCAGCTCACCAGGGACAGGGCCACTTTACGAGCAGTACTTC,CASSPGTGPLYEQYF
.,TRBJ2-5,TRBD1,TRBV7-9,TGTGCCAGCAGCTGGGGACAGGGAAAAGAGACCCAGTACTTC,CASSWGQGKETQYF
.,TRBJ2-1,.,TRBV7-6,TGTGCCAGCAGCCCTGGGCGGGTAACTCTGAATGAGCAGTTCTTC,CASSPGRVTLNEQFF
.,TRBJ2-2,.,TRBV10-1,TGCGCCAGCAGTGGCGGCCCCGGGGAGCTGTTTTTT,CASSGGPGELFF
.,TRBJ1-5,.,TRBV6-5,TGTGCCAGCAGCTACAGGGTATCAAGCAATCAGCCCCAGCATTTT,CASSYRVSSNQPQHF
few,TRBJ1-3,.,TRBV19,TGTGCCAGTAGTATCGTGGGCTCTGGAAACACCATATATTTT,CASSIVGSGNTIYF
.,TRBJ1-4,.,TRBV2,TGTGCCAGCAGTGACGGGACCAGTAATGAAAAACTGTTTTTT,CASSDGTSNEKLFF
.,TRBJ1-5,.,TRBV27,TGTGCCAGCAGTCCCCACGGAGGGGAGCAGCCCCAGCATTTT,CASSPHGGEQPQHF
.,TRBJ1-1,TRBD1,TRBV4-1,TGCGCCAGCAGCCACGGAGGAGGGGGCCACACTGAAGCTTTCTTT,CASSHGGGGHTEAFF
.,TRBJ1-2,.,TRBV2,TGTGCCAGCAGTCCTTACAGGGATGGCTACACCTTC,CASSPYRDGYTF
once,TRBJ2-1,.,TRBV6-5,TGTGCCAGCAACCGGGTGCCGCCCTACAATGAGCAGTTCTTC,CASNRVPPYNEQFF
once,TRBJ2-5,.,TRBV9,TGTGCCAGCAGCGTAGCTCCCCACGGAGGGGTTGGGGACCAAGAGACCCAGTACTTC,CASSVAPHGGVGDQETQYF
.,TRBJ2-3,.,TRBV5-1,TGCGCCAGCAGCCGGGACCGGACTAGCACAGATACGCAGTATTTT,CASSRDRTSTDTQYF
once,TRBJ2-7,TRBD1,TRBV5-4,TGTGCCAGCAGCGGGAGGGACAGGGTCGACGAGCAGTACTTC,CASSGRDRVDEQYF
.,TRBJ1-2,.,TRBV19,TGTGCCAGTACCCCCGGGGGTGAGGGGTCCTATGGCTACACCTTC,CASTPGGEGSYGYTF
once,TRBJ1-1,.,TRBV28,TGTGCCAGCAGTTCGGGGTTGAACACTGAAGCTTTCTTT,CASSSGLNTEAFF
.,TRBJ2-1,TRBD1,TRBV10-1,TGCGCCAGCAGTGCCACAGGGGCCAATGAGCAGTTCTTC,CASSATGANEQFF
.,TRBJ1-3,.,TRBV7-9,TGTGCCAGCAGCTCGAGCTCTAGTAACACCATATATTTT,CASSSSSSNTIYF
.,TRBJ1-2,.,TRBV2,TGTGCCAGCAGTGGGCAGGGGATTAACTATGGCTACACCTTC,CASSGQGINYGYTF
.,TRBJ2-3,TRBD1,TRBV6-2/TRBV6-3,TGTGCCAGCAGCTTTAAACTAGAGGGACAGCGCACAGATACGCAGTATTTT,CASSFKLEGQRTDTQYF
.,TRBJ2-1,TRBD2,TRBV5-1,TGCGCCAGCAGCTTTGCCCCGGGACTAGCGGGAGGGAATGAGCAGTTCTTC,CASSFAPGLAGGNEQFF
once,TRBJ1-4,TRBD1,TRBV18,TGTGCCAGCTCACCCGATACGGACAGGGGGGGCGACAAACTGTTTTTT,CASSPDTDRGGDKLFF
.,TRBJ1-6,TRBD1,TRBV6-2/TRBV6-3,TGTGCCAGCAGCTCCCCGGACAGGGGTCTCAGCTCCTATAATTCACCCCTCCACTTT,CASSSPDRGLSSYNSPLHF
.,TRBJ2-7,TRBD2,TRBV2,TGTGCCAGCAGTGCCCTAGCGGGAGTGGAAGAGCAGTACTTC,CASSALAGVEEQYF